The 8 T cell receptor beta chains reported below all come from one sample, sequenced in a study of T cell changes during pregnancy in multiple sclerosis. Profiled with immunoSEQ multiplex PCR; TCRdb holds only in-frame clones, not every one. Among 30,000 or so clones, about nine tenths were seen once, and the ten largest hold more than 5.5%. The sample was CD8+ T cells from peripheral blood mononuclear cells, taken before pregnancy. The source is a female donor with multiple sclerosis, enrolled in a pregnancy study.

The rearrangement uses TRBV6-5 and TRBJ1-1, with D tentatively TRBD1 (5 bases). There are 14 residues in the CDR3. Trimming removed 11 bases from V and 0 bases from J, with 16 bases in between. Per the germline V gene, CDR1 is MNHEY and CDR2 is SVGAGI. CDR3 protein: CAVSDQGLNTEAFF. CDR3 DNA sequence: TGTGCCGTCTCCGACCAGGGTTTGAACACTGAAGCTTTCTTT.

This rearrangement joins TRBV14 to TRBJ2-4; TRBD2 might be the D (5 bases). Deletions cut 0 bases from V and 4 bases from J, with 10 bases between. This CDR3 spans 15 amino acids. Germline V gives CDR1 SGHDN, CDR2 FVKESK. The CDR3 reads CASSQDPPGKNIQYF. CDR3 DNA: TGTGCCAGCAGCCAAGACCCCCCGGGAAAAAACATTCAGTACTTC.

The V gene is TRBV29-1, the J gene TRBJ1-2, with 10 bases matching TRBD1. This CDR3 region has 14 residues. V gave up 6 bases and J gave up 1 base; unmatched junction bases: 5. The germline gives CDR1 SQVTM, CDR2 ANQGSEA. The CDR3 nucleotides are TGCAGCGTACACGGACAGGGGGTTAACTATGGCTACACCTTC. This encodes CSVHGQGVNYGYTF.

The DNA of the CDR3 is TGTGCCAGCAGGGACGGGACAGATTCCTACGAGCAGTACTTC. This gives the protein CASRDGTDSYEQYF. This chain connects TRBV6-6 to TRBJ2-7; 7 positions agree with TRBD1. The CDR3 covers 14 residues. Germline assignment: CDR1 MNHNY and CDR2 SVGAGI (reference sequence). V shed 6 bases and J 1 base; nucleotides not matched to a gene: 6.

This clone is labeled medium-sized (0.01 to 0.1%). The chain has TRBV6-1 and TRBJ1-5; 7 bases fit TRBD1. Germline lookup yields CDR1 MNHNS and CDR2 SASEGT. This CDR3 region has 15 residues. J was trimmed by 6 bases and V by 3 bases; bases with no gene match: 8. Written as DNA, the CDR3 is TGTGCCAGCAGTGAGGGGCAGGGGGGCGGTCAGCCCCAGCATTTT. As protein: CASSEGQGGGQPQHF.

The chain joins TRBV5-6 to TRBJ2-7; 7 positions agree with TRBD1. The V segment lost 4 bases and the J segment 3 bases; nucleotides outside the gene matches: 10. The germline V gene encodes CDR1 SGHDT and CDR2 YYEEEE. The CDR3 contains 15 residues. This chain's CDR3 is CASSIGGILVYEQYF. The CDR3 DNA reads TGTGCCAGCAGCATAGGGGGCATTCTCGTCTACGAGCAGTACTTC. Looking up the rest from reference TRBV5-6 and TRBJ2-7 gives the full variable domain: DAGVTQSPTHLIKTRGQQVTLRCSPKSGHDTVSWYQQALGQGPQFIFQYYEEEERQRGNFPDRFSGHQFPNYSSELNVNALLLGDSALYLCASSIGGILVYEQYFGPGTRLTVT.

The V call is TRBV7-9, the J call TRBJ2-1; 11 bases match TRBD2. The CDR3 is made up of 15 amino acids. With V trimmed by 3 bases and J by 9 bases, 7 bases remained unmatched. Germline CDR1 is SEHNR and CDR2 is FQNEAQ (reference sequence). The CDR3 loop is CASSLTSGNLIEQFF. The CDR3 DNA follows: TGTGCCAGCAGCTTGACTAGCGGGAACCTAATTGAGCAGTTCTTC.

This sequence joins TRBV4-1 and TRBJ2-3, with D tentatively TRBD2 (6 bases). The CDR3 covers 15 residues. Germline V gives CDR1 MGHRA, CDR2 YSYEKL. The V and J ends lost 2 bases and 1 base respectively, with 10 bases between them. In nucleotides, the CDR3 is TGCGCCAGCAGCCAACTACTAGCAGGCACAGATACGCAGTATTTT. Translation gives CASSQLLAGTDTQYF.